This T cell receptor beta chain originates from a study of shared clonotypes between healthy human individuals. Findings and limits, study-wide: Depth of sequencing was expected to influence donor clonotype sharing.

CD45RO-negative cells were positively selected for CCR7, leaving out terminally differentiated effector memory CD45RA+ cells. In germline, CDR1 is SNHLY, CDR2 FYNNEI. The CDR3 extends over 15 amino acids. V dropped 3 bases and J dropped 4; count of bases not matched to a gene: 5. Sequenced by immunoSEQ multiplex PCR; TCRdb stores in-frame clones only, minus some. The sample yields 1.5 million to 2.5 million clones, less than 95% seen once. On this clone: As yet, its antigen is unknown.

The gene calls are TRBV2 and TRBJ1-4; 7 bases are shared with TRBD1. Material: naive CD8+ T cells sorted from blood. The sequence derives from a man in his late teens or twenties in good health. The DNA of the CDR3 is TGTGCCAGCAGTGATTGGGACAGCGTTAATGAAAAACTGTTTTTT. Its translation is CASSDWDSVNEKLFF.